Below, 30 T cell receptor beta chains from the same sample are listed, as sequenced in a study of blood T cell repertoires in COVID-19. The data were produced by immunoSEQ multiplex PCR, yet TCRdb's version contains in-frame clones alone and is incomplete. Among roughly 84,000 clones, about 78% were seen once, and the ten largest hold roughly 38%. The sequencing input was peripheral blood. These receptors all stem from a man in his sixties with COVID-19, enrolled during active disease.

The rearrangement uses TRBV6-5 and TRBJ2-7; TRBD1 aligns across 10 bases. This CDR3 is 14 amino acids long. The V and J ends lost 6 bases and 3 bases, in that order; junction bases with no gene match: 5. Looked up from germline, CDR1 is MNHEY and CDR2 is SVGAGI. CDR3 bases: TGTGCCAGCAGCCGGGGACAGGGGCACTACGAGCAGTACTTC. This encodes CASSRGQGHYEQYF.

The rearrangement uses TRBV14 and TRBJ2-5, with 9 positions matching TRBD2. CDR3 length equals 16 residues. V gave up 5 bases and J gave up 2 bases; unmatched junction bases: 9. CDR1 and CDR2 (germline): SGHDN, FVKESK. CDR3 DNA sequence: TGTGCCAGCAGCACGTGGGTAGCGGGGGTGCAAGAGACCCAGTACTTC. Translated, it gives CASSTWVAGVQETQYF.

This clone has a handful of counts. The CDR3 region has the DNA TGTGCCAGCAGCCATGACAGGGAAGGCGCTGAAGCTTTCTTT. As protein: CASSHDREGAEAFF. The chain uses TRBV4-2 and TRBJ1-1, with TRBD1 identical over 7 bases. The CDR3 contains 14 residues. Germline V gives CDR1 LGHNA, CDR2 YNFKEQ. Trimming removed 3 bases from V and 6 bases from J; junction bases left unmatched: 7.

This clone was counted once. The chain has TRBV24-1 and TRBJ2-3; D is unclear. Trimming stripped 10 bases from V and 0 bases from J, with 7 bases between. The V gene's germline CDR1 is KGHDR and CDR2 SFDVKD. The CDR3 runs 12 residues. The CDR3 sequence is CATSGSTDTQYF. CDR3 in DNA: TGTGCCACTTCCGGTAGCACAGATACGCAGTATTTT.

The table lists this clone with a count of one. V gene TRBV7-2 combines with J gene TRBJ2-1; 9 positions match TRBD2. Germline V gives CDR1 SGHTA, CDR2 FQGNSA. Unmatched junction bases numbered 3, after V lost 5 bases and J lost 1 base. CDR3 length: 15 residues. The CDR3 loop reads CASSDSGSSYNEQFF. DNA of the CDR3: TGTGCCAGCAGCGATAGCGGGAGTTCCTACAATGAGCAGTTCTTC.

The V and J genes are TRBV18 and TRBJ2-1, with TRBD1 identical over 9 bases. CDR1 and CDR2 from the germline V gene are KGHSH and LQKENI. The CDR3 spans 17 residues. The V and J ends lost 2 bases and 5 bases, in that order; junction bases with no gene match: 10. This chain's CDR3 is CASSPSARDRANNEQFF. The CDR3 coding sequence is TGTGCCAGCTCACCAAGTGCTAGGGACAGGGCCAACAATGAGCAGTTCTTC.

The chain links TRBV7-3 to TRBJ2-7, with TRBD1 as a possible D gene (7 bases). CDR1 is SGHTA, CDR2 FQGTGA, per germline. V gave up 2 bases and J gave up 4 bases, with 12 bases separating them. The CDR3 has 14 residues. DNA for the CDR3: TGTGCCAGCAGCTTAGGTCCAGGGGGGTACGAGCAGTACTTC. Residues: CASSLGPGGYEQYF.

CDR3 in DNA: TGTGCCAGCAGCTTATCTTCCGGCGGGAGAGTCGACGAGCAGTACTTC. Translated, it gives CASSLSSGGRVDEQYF. The chain combines TRBV7-2 with TRBJ2-7; 7 nucleotides match TRBD2. The length of the CDR3 is 16 residues. J was trimmed by 5 bases and V by 2 bases; bases with no gene match: 12. Germline CDR1 reads SGHTA; CDR2 reads FQGNSA. Full variable domain (outside the CDR3, taken from reference TRBV7-2 and TRBJ2-7): GAGVSQSPSNKVTEKGKDVELRCDPISGHTALYWYRQSLGQGLEFLIYFQGNSAPDKSGLPSDRFSAERTGGSVSTLTIQRTQQEDSAVYLCASSLSSGGRVDEQYFGPGTRLTVT.

In this sample, this clone turned up once. The chain joins TRBV5-1 to TRBJ2-3; D gene ambiguous. V dropped 0 bases and J dropped 2 bases, with 7 bases sitting between them. This CDR3 has 14 residues. The V gene's germline CDR1 is SGHRS and CDR2 YFSETQ. This CDR3 is CASSLGVPTDTQYF. The DNA of the CDR3 is TGCGCCAGCAGCTTGGGAGTGCCCACAGATACGCAGTATTTT.

J is TRBJ1-1 and V is TRBV9; D call uncertain. The CDR3 covers 13 residues. Trimming took off 2 bases at V and 4 bases at J, with 9 bases between the two ends. The germline gives CDR1 SGDLS, CDR2 YYNGEE. The DNA of the CDR3 is TGTGCCAGCAGCGTTTCCGGGTTCACTGAAGCTTTCTTT. Its protein product is CASSVSGFTEAFF.

The chain links TRBV7-9 to TRBJ2-5, with a weak D call TRBD2 (6 bases). The V end lost 6 bases, the J end lost 2 bases, and 10 bases lay between the germline ends. The V gene's germline CDR1 is SEHNR and CDR2 FQNEAQ (reference sequence). The CDR3 runs 13 residues. CDR3 sequence reads: CASRRGSQETQYF. CDR3 bases: TGTGCCAGCAGGCGGGGCTCACAAGAGACCCAGTACTTC.

The rearrangement links TRBV5-1 to TRBJ2-5, with TRBD2 identical over 11 bases. Germline CDR1 reads SGHRS; CDR2 reads YFSETQ. The CDR3 consists of 16 residues. The junction had 7 bases not matched to a gene; V was cut back by 4 bases and J by 2 bases. The CDR3 nucleotides read TGCGCCAGCAGCAATCGACTAGCGGGAAGGCAAGAGACCCAGTACTTC. Translated, it gives CASSNRLAGRQETQYF. Based on the CDR3 plus reference TRBV5-1 and TRBJ2-5, the full variable domain is KAGVTQTPRYLIKTRGQQVTLSCSPISGHRSVSWYQQTPGQGLQFLFEYFSETQRNKGNFPGRFSGRQFSNSRSEMNVSTLELGDSALYLCASSNRLAGRQETQYFGPGTRLLVL.

The V gene is TRBV28, the J gene TRBJ1-5; possibly TRBD1 for D (6 bases). In germline, CDR1 is MDHEN, CDR2 SYDVKM. The CDR3 is 16 residues long. The V end lost 4 bases, the J end lost 5 bases, and 18 bases lay between the germline ends. CDR3 amino acids: CASSWDPGTLYQPQHF. CDR3 nucleotides: TGTGCCAGCAGTTGGGACCCCGGGACACTTTATCAGCCCCAGCATTTT.

This clone was detected only a few times. The chain has TRBV4-1 and TRBJ2-1; 7 nucleotides agree with TRBD2. The junction had 14 bases not matched to a gene; V was cut back by 3 bases and J by 9 bases. Germline CDR1 and CDR2: MGHRA and YSYEKL. The length of the CDR3 is 16 residues. This CDR3 reads CASSHGTARESSEQFF. CDR3 nucleotide sequence: TGCGCCAGCAGCCACGGCACGGCGCGGGAGAGCAGTGAGCAGTTCTTC.

The J gene is TRBJ2-5, the V gene TRBV7-8; 7 nucleotides match TRBD2. CDR3 length equals 16 residues. Looked up from germline, CDR1 is SGHVS and CDR2 is FQNEAQ. Trimming took 2 bases from V and 4 from J; bases not matched to a gene: 10. The CDR3 region is CASSLIRRTGGETQYF. The CDR3, as DNA: TGTGCCAGCAGCTTAATCCGTCGCACGGGGGGAGAGACCCAGTACTTC.

This chain joins TRBV5-4 and TRBJ1-2; D might be TRBD1 (6 bases). The V gene lost 4 bases and the J gene lost 4 bases, with 17 bases spanning the gap. The CDR3 contains 15 residues. CDR1 and CDR2 from the germline V gene are SGHNT and YYREEE (reference sequence). CDR3 nucleotides: TGTGCCAGCAGCAACGGTCAGGGGATCACCTATGGCTACACCTTC. Amino acid sequence: CASSNGQGITYGYTF.

This clone was counted once. The V and J genes are TRBV11-3 and TRBJ2-7, with 8 bases that match TRBD1. The germline V gene encodes CDR1 SGHNT and CDR2 YENEEA. The CDR3 is 15 residues long. The V gene end was trimmed by 1 base and the J gene end by 4 bases; junction bases not matched to a gene: 6. The CDR3 DNA is TGTGCCAGCAGCTTAGCGACAGGGGAGACATACGAGCAGTACTTC. It codes for CASSLATGETYEQYF.

The V gene is TRBV13, the J gene TRBJ2-2; 7 bases line up with TRBD2. J gave up 0 bases and V 5 bases, and 3 bases lay outside the gene matches. This CDR3 region has 15 residues. Germline lookup yields CDR1 PRHDT and CDR2 FYEKMQ (reference sequence). The CDR3 bases are TGTGCCAGCAGCCAAGCGGGACCGAACACCGGGGAGCTGTTTTTT. Its translation: CASSQAGPNTGELFF.

This chain connects TRBV9 to TRBJ2-2; maybe TRBD1 (6 bases). CDR1 and CDR2 (germline): SGDLS, YYNGEE. V lost 2 bases, J lost 1 base, and 15 bases lay in between. This CDR3 has 17 amino acids. This CDR3 is CASSVAAQGGNTGELFF. CDR3 DNA: TGTGCCAGCAGCGTGGCGGCTCAAGGGGGGAACACCGGGGAGCTGTTTTTT.

The gene calls are TRBV7-9 and TRBJ1-5, with a weak D call TRBD1 (5 bases). This CDR3 has 14 amino acids. Trimming left V 5 bases short and J 8 bases short, with 16 bases between. Germline loops: CDR1 SEHNR, CDR2 FQNEAQ (reference sequence). The CDR3 nucleotides read TGTGCCAGCAGCAGTTCTTGGGGCACGGAGCCCCAGCATTTT. Its protein is CASSSSWGTEPQHF.

The V call is TRBV2, the J call TRBJ2-2; the D gene is possibly TRBD1 (7 bases). Trimming left V 4 bases short and J 5 bases short, with 14 bases between. Germline V gene sequence: CDR1 SNHLY, CDR2 FYNNEI. The CDR3 is 15 residues long. CDR3 sequence (DNA): TGTGCCAGCAGTGGGAGGGGGCGTCGAACCGGGGAGCTGTTTTTT. The encoded protein is CASSGRGRRTGELFF.

This clone was counted once. This chain connects TRBV11-2 to TRBJ2-7; 9 positions match TRBD2. The J segment lost 0 bases and the V segment lost 2 bases, leaving 11 bases of the junction unmatched. The CDR3 is 18 amino acids. Germline lookup yields CDR1 SGHAT and CDR2 FQNNGV. In nucleotides, the CDR3 is TGTGCCAGCAGCTTAAGGGCGGGGGGGAAAGTCAGCTCCTACGAGCAGTACTTC. This gives the protein CASSLRAGGKVSSYEQYF.

This clone was seen many times. The chain joins TRBV29-1 to TRBJ2-1, with 7 bases matching TRBD1. The ends lost 5 bases at V and 3 bases at J; junction bases unmatched: 4. The CDR3 loop spans 13 amino acids. In germline, CDR1 is SQVTM, CDR2 ANQGSEA. This CDR3 reads CSVNRDSYNEQFF. The CDR3 DNA is TGCAGCGTTAATAGGGACAGCTACAATGAGCAGTTCTTC.

The chain carries TRBV29-1 and TRBJ2-1, with no clear D. The CDR3 is 10 amino acids. The ends were cut back, 7 bases at V and 9 bases at J, with 10 bases in the middle. The V gene's germline CDR1 is SQVTM and CDR2 ANQGSEA. The CDR3 here is CSAIEAEQFF. In DNA form, the CDR3 reads TGCAGCGCTATAGAGGCTGAGCAGTTCTTC.

This clone was counted a single time. In nucleotides, the CDR3 is TGTGCCAGCAGCCTCAGGCCGAGCTCCTATAATTCACCCCTCCACTTT. It yields the protein CASSLRPSSYNSPLHF. J is TRBJ1-6 and V is TRBV7-2; no definite D call. Germline V gene lookup returns CDR1 SGHTA and CDR2 FQGNSA. The CDR3 runs to 16 residues. V lost 5 bases and J lost 0, with 11 bases in between.

This chain connects TRBV19 to TRBJ1-5; 9 bases are shared with TRBD1. There are 15 residues in the CDR3. Germline values: CDR1 LNHDA, CDR2 SQIVND (reference sequence). After removal of 5 bases from V and 7 bases from J, the junction contained 9 bases not matched to a gene. In DNA form, the CDR3 reads TGTGCCAGTAGTGAAACAGGGGGCCCGCAACAGCCCCAGCATTTT. Its protein is CASSETGGPQQPQHF.

This chain connects TRBV6-2 or TRBV6-3 to TRBJ2-6; 8 positions agree with TRBD1. The CDR3 loop spans 15 amino acids. Trimming at V came to 6 bases and at J to 4 bases, leaving 5 bases not matched to a gene. Germline V gives CDR1 MNHEY, CDR2 SVGEGT. CDR3 residues: CASSRTGNGANVLTF. In nucleotides, the CDR3 is TGTGCCAGCAGCCGGACAGGGAACGGGGCCAACGTCCTGACTTTC.

This clone was detected once. The rearrangement joins TRBV10-3 to TRBJ1-1; 11 positions match TRBD1. J gave up 4 bases and V 3 bases, and 7 bases lay outside the gene matches. From germline, CDR1 is ENHRY and CDR2 SYGVKD. The CDR3 covers 16 residues. This CDR3 reads CAISDRGTGGSTEAFF. As DNA, the CDR3 is TGTGCCATCAGTGACCGAGGGACAGGGGGAAGCACTGAAGCTTTCTTT.

This clone was counted between two and nine times. The chain employs TRBV24-1 and TRBJ2-5, with TRBD1 identical over 10 bases. The CDR3 is 17 residues long. With 4 bases clipped from V and 3 bases from J, the junction kept 10 bases outside the gene matches. Germline lookup yields CDR1 KGHDR and CDR2 SFDVKD. CDR3 sequence (DNA): TGTGCCACCAGTGACGGAATTAGACAGGGGGCCAAAGAGACCCAGTACTTC. It specifies CATSDGIRQGAKETQYF.

This clone appeared a single time. The chain employs TRBV5-1 and TRBJ2-7; tentatively, D is TRBD1 (5 bases). The CDR3 is 12 amino acids. The germline gives CDR1 SGHRS, CDR2 YFSETQ. Trimming took 4 bases from V and 3 from J, leaving 8 bases between them. The CDR3, as DNA: TGCGCCAGCAGCACGGACAACTACGAGCAGTACTTC. Protein sequence: CASSTDNYEQYF.